These 8 T cell receptor beta chains share one sample of origin, sequenced in a study of T cells in Graves' hyperthyroidism and ophthalmopathy. What was amplified from RNA transcripts were TCR beta CDR3 regions. When the TCR CDR3 underwent first-round RT-PCR, the HTBI primer set was used. TCRdb re-called the multiplex PCR reads with MiXCR, one entry per CDR3 protein. This table has about 49,000 distinct CDR3 sequences, approximately 50% appearing once. Sequencing input: peripheral blood or thyroid tissue (not recorded which). Receptor source: a man between 18 and 35 years old with Graves' hyperthyroidism.

This clonotype is categorized as medium-sized. The chain carries TRBV20-1 and TRBJ2-7, with 7 bases fitting TRBD2. The trim removed 6 bases at V and 3 bases at J, leaving 11 bases unmatched. CDR3 length: 14 residues. Germline values: CDR1 DFQATT, CDR2 SNEGSKA (reference sequence). Written as DNA, the CDR3 is TGCAGTGCAGCCCGGGGGGACGGGGGCTACGAGCAGTACTTC. This sequence encodes CSAARGDGGYEQYF.

CDR3 protein: CASSRTLQGTEAFF. Written as DNA, the CDR3 is TGTGCCAGCAGCCGAACCTTACAGGGGACTGAAGCTTTCTTT. The rearrangement links TRBV14 to TRBJ1-1; 7 bases match TRBD1. V shed 4 bases and J 5 bases; nucleotides not matched to a gene: 7. CDR1 and CDR2 (germline): SGHDN, FVKESK. This CDR3 contains 14 residues.

This clonotype was detected many times. The J gene is TRBJ2-7, the V gene TRBV7-2, with 8 nucleotides matching TRBD2. The CDR3 is 15 residues long. J was trimmed by 6 bases and V by 4 bases; bases with no gene match: 11. Germline loops: CDR1 SGHTA, CDR2 FQGNSA. CDR3 bases: TGTGCCAGCAGCTCGGGGGGGGACTTTCCTCGCGAGCAGTACTTC. Translation: CASSSGGDFPREQYF.

This clonotype was observed many times. This chain uses TRBV28 with TRBJ1-5, with 8 bases fitting TRBD1. CDR3 length: 14 amino acids. V lost 3 bases and J lost 5; bases outside the gene matches: 3. Germline assignment: CDR1 MDHEN and CDR2 SYDVKM. The CDR3 DNA sequence: TGTGCCAGCAGTTTCGCAGGGGGCGATCAGCCCCAGCATTTT. It codes for CASSFAGGDQPQHF.

Regarding this clonotype: The CDR3 does not close with the conserved phenylalanine or tryptophan, likely indicating a read error. This chain uses TRBV19 with TRBJ2-7, with TRBD1 identical over 8 bases. Germline V gene lookup returns CDR1 LNHDA and CDR2 SQIVND (reference sequence). The CDR3 consists of 16 residues. J gave up 2 bases and V 5 bases, and 11 bases lay outside the gene matches. The CDR3, as DNA: TGTGCCAGTAGTGAGGTCGGGACAGGCAGAACCTACGAGCAGTACTTG. This translates into CASSEVGTGRTYEQYL.

The chain links TRBV7-6 to TRBJ1-1; D gene uncertain. This CDR3 spans 15 amino acids. Germline V lookup: CDR1 SGHVS, CDR2 FNYEAQ. Trimming left V 7 bases short and J 7 bases short, with 22 bases between. CDR3 in DNA: TGTGCCAGCACCGTGGACGGGAACACCGGGTATGAAGCTTTCTTT. Translated, it gives CASTVDGNTGYEAFF.

This chain joins TRBV20-1 and TRBJ1-5; no clear D gene. Germline CDR1 reads DFQATT; CDR2 reads SNEGSKA (reference sequence). The V end lost 8 bases, the J end lost 7 bases, and 21 bases lay between the germline ends. This CDR3 is 14 amino acids long. The CDR3: CSSVEANKGQPQHF. CDR3 in DNA: TGCAGTTCCGTCGAGGCCAACAAGGGACAGCCCCAGCATTTT.

This chain links TRBV9 with TRBJ1-2; no firm D call. Per the germline V gene, CDR1 is SGDLS and CDR2 is YYNGEE. V lost 4 bases to trimming and J lost 7 bases, with 14 bases between them. The CDR3 runs 13 residues. The CDR3 here is CASSTTADGGYTF. CDR3 coding DNA: TGTGCCAGCAGCACCACAGCTGATGGTGGCTACACCTTC.